Listed below are T cell receptor beta chains from one sample, sequenced in a study of blood T cell repertoires in COVID-19. Here immunoSEQ multiplex PCR was the method, and the copy in TCRdb shows in-frame clones only, minus some. Of just over 90,000 clones in the sample, about 80% are singletons; the top ten hold around 7%. The sample taken for sequencing was peripheral blood. The origin of the receptors is a man aged 65 to 85 with acute or convalescent COVID-19. The CDR3 runs from the conserved cysteine through the conserved F or W. The D gene is left open where the match is weak. Clone size is given for some rows only: seen once, a few or many times, or a class if the clone is expanded.

D,V,J,size,CDR3,DNA
.,TRBV25-1,TRBJ1-5,once,CASSLTGSGQPQHF,TGTGCCAGCAGTCTAACAGGGTCGGGGCAGCCCCAGCATTTT
.,TRBV10-3,TRBJ2-5,.,CAIASRATGQETQYF,TGTGCCATCGCATCTCGGGCCACAGGTCAAGAGACCCAGTACTTC
.,TRBV5-5,TRBJ2-1,.,CASSFFRGFNNEQFF,TGTGCCAGCAGCTTTTTTCGAGGGTTTAACAATGAGCAGTTCTTC
.,TRBV5-6,TRBJ1-2,.,CASSGQGGFFGYTF,TGTGCCAGCAGCGGGCAAGGAGGGTTTTTCGGCTACACCTTC
TRBD1,TRBV5-1,TRBJ1-6,.,CASSLKFTGAGSPLHF,TGCGCCAGCAGCTTAAAGTTCACAGGGGCGGGTTCACCCCTCCACTTT
.,TRBV12-5,TRBJ2-2,few,CASGLGQPNTGELFF,TGTGCTAGTGGTTTGGGACAACCGAACACCGGGGAGCTGTTTTTT
.,TRBV5-1,TRBJ1-4,once,CASSLEGAAGEKLFF,TGCGCCAGCAGCTTGGAAGGGGCCGCTGGTGAAAAACTGTTTTTT
.,TRBV2,TRBJ2-2,.,CASSVGPPGELFF,TGTGCCAGCAGTGTGGGCCCCCCCGGGGAGCTGTTTTTT
TRBD1,TRBV25-1,TRBJ1-1,.,CASSEDRAWDTEAFF,TGTGCCAGCAGTGAGGACAGGGCGTGGGACACTGAAGCTTTCTTT
.,TRBV1,TRBJ2-1,few,CTGEREGGNEQFF,TGCACCGGGGAGCGGGAGGGAGGGAATGAGCAGTTCTTC
TRBD1,TRBV28,TRBJ2-7,.,CASSPGTGNEQYF,TGTGCCAGCAGTCCCGGGACAGGGAACGAGCAGTACTTC
.,TRBV2,TRBJ1-3,.,CASSDPDSRGNTIYF,TGTGCCAGCAGTGACCCAGACAGTCGGGGAAACACCATATATTTT
.,TRBV4-1,TRBJ1-2,.,CASSQGVGGGYTF,TGCGCCAGCAGCCAAGGGGTAGGGGGAGGCTACACCTTC
.,TRBV5-1,TRBJ2-2,.,CASSLGQLNTGELFF,TGCGCCAGCAGCTTGGGCCAACTTAACACCGGGGAGCTGTTTTTT
.,TRBV9,TRBJ1-4,once,CASSPHEGGRTNEKLFF,TGTGCCAGCAGCCCCCATGAGGGGGGGAGGACTAATGAAAAACTGTTTTTT
.,TRBV29-1,TRBJ2-5,few,CSVEDHWSQETQYF,TGCAGCGTTGAAGATCACTGGTCCCAAGAGACCCAGTACTTC
TRBD1,TRBV10-2,TRBJ1-6,.,CASRGSDRGGSPLHF,TGCGCCAGCAGAGGGTCGGACAGGGGAGGCTCGCCCCTCCACTTT
.,TRBV28,TRBJ2-2,.,CASSLYSNTGELFF,TGTGCCAGCAGTTTATACTCGAACACCGGGGAGCTGTTTTTT
.,TRBV5-4,TRBJ2-5,.,CASSSPLGVQETQYF,TGTGCCAGCAGCTCCCCCTTAGGAGTGCAAGAGACCCAGTACTTC
.,TRBV4-1,TRBJ2-2,.,CASSQDHFSPGELFF,TGCGCCAGCAGCCAAGACCACTTCTCCCCCGGGGAGCTGTTTTTT
.,TRBV24-1,TRBJ2-2,.,CATRSSSNTGELFF,TGTGCCACCAGGAGTTCTTCGAACACCGGGGAGCTGTTTTTT
TRBD1,TRBV12-5,TRBJ1-2,few,CASGSDRGQPPTF,TGTGCTAGTGGTTCCGACAGGGGGCAGCCCCCCACCTTC
TRBD2,TRBV2,TRBJ2-3,.,CASSERAGGSPVTDTQYF,TGTGCCAGCAGTGAACGAGCGGGGGGCTCTCCAGTAACAGATACGCAGTATTTT
.,TRBV7-8,TRBJ1-2,.,CASSNIQGRYGYTF,TGTGCCAGCAGCAACATACAGGGTAGATATGGCTACACCTTC
.,TRBV2,TRBJ2-1,.,CASSEEQGPYNEQFF,TGTGCCAGCAGTGAAGAACAGGGTCCCTACAATGAGCAGTTCTTC
TRBD1,TRBV6-5,TRBJ1-1,once,CASSYSKRSGGLAFF,TGTGCCAGCAGTTACTCGAAGAGGTCAGGGGGTTTAGCTTTCTTT
.,TRBV15,TRBJ2-2,few,CATSRNSGSPNTGELFF,TGTGCCACCAGCAGAAACTCGGGATCACCGAACACCGGGGAGCTGTTTTTT
TRBD1,TRBV5-1,TRBJ1-2,.,CASSLDRGPFRGYTF,TGCGCCAGCAGCCTGGACAGGGGCCCTTTCCGTGGCTACACCTTC
TRBD2,TRBV28,TRBJ2-7,.,CASSLSSSGSYEQYF,TGTGCCAGCAGTTTATCCTCTAGCGGCTCCTACGAGCAGTACTTC
TRBD1,TRBV7-3,TRBJ1-1,.,CASSPTGGRDTEAFF,TGTGCCAGCAGCCCCACAGGGGGACGTGACACTGAAGCTTTCTTT
.,TRBV7-9,TRBJ1-1,.,CASSLATGTEAFF,TGTGCCAGCAGCTTAGCGACGGGAACTGAAGCTTTCTTT
TRBD1,TRBV9,TRBJ1-1,.,CASSTGTGALNTEAFF,TGTGCCAGCAGCACCGGGACAGGGGCTTTGAACACTGAAGCTTTCTTT
.,TRBV29-1,TRBJ1-1,medium-sized,CSGTEPGTEAFF,TGCAGCGGGACAGAGCCGGGAACTGAAGCTTTCTTT
.,TRBV19,TRBJ1-5,.,CASSMDQGQNSNQPQHF,TGTGCCAGTAGTATGGACCAGGGGCAAAATAGCAATCAGCCCCAGCATTTT
.,TRBV6-5,TRBJ1-1,.,CASSYKKGVRTEAFF,TGTGCCAGCAGTTATAAAAAGGGAGTGAGGACTGAAGCTTTCTTT
TRBD1,TRBV5-1,TRBJ2-7,few,CASSFGDRGNEQYF,TGCGCCAGCAGCTTTGGGGACAGGGGGAACGAGCAGTACTTC
.,TRBV24-1,TRBJ1-5,.,CATSGRNQPQHF,TGTGCCACCAGCGGTCGCAATCAGCCCCAGCATTTT
.,TRBV4-1,TRBJ1-2,.,CASSQDRVFGYTF,TGCGCCAGCAGCCAAGATCGGGTTTTTGGCTACACCTTC
TRBD2,TRBV5-4,TRBJ2-7,.,CASSTGTSGVFEQYF,TGTGCCAGCAGCACCGGGACTAGCGGCGTTTTCGAGCAGTACTTC
.,TRBV2,TRBJ1-4,few,CASTRSATESSTNEKLFF,TGTGCCAGCACTCGCTCGGCGACAGAGAGTTCAACTAATGAAAAACTGTTTTTT
.,TRBV5-1,TRBJ1-1,.,CASREDSNLNTEAFF,TGCGCCAGCAGAGAGGACAGCAACCTGAACACTGAAGCTTTCTTT
.,TRBV2,TRBJ1-1,.,CASSGRDMNTEAFF,TGTGCCAGCAGTGGCAGGGATATGAACACTGAAGCTTTCTTT
.,TRBV7-9,TRBJ2-7,.,CASSLRDSTYEQYF,TGTGCCAGCAGCTTGCGGGACAGTACCTACGAGCAGTACTTC
.,TRBV28,TRBJ1-5,.,CASRQLQGRWSNQPQHF,TGTGCCAGCAGGCAGTTACAGGGAAGGTGGAGCAATCAGCCCCAGCATTTT
.,TRBV7-9,TRBJ1-1,once,CASSTISSTEAFF,TGTGCCAGCAGCACAATCAGTTCCACTGAAGCTTTCTTT
.,TRBV7-2,TRBJ1-3,.,CASSLAWGQSSGNTIYF,TGTGCCAGCAGCTTAGCGTGGGGGCAGAGCTCTGGAAACACCATATATTTT
.,TRBV6-5,TRBJ1-1,.,CASSLSRGMNTEAFF,TGTGCCAGCAGTTTGAGTAGGGGGATGAACACTGAAGCTTTCTTT
.,TRBV19,TRBJ1-3,.,CASSIFSLSGNTIYF,TGTGCCAGTAGTATCTTCAGTCTTTCTGGAAACACCATATATTTT
.,TRBV2,TRBJ1-5,.,CASSGQTNQPQHF,TGTGCCAGCAGTGGACAGACAAATCAGCCCCAGCATTTT
TRBD1,TRBV30,TRBJ2-2,few,CAWTQGFAGELFF,TGTGCCTGGACACAGGGGTTCGCCGGGGAGCTGTTTTTT